Sequencing of this TCR beta chain was carried out in a study of T cells in Graves' hyperthyroidism and ophthalmopathy (dated by TCRdb to between 2018 and 2021). In terms of the full investigation: Peripheral blood was sampled at the time of initial diagnosis, prior to any treatment. A discovery cohort of about a hundred patients, approximately 45 with Graves' ophthalmopathy and more than 55 with stable Graves' hyperthyroidism, was used to find distinguishing TCR V-J signatures. According to the paper, TCR Vbeta CDR3 sequencing was carried out on about 140 peripheral blood samples, which came from more than 40 ophthalmopathy, under 80 hyperthyroidism and approximately 17 progressor patients. Prospective prediction of ophthalmopathy was tested in an independent validation cohort of fewer than 20 hyperthyroidism patients and roughly 16 patients who later progressed to ophthalmopathy. Following sampling, methimazole starting at 30 mg daily was given to hyperthyroidism patients, and high-dose intravenous methylprednisolone was given to ophthalmopathy patients. In addition, the study compared T-cell repertoires in thyroid tissue and in blood from roughly 6 Graves' hyperthyroidism patients. The approximately 100 discovery patients were randomly divided into training and test sets at a 7:3 ratio.

The TCR beta CDR3 regions were amplified from the RNA transcripts. A first-round RT-PCR of the TCR CDR3 used the HTBI primer set with the Qiagen OneStep RT-PCR kit. A second multiplex PCR round built the libraries, followed by size selection and purification. Libraries were sequenced paired-end with 100 bp reads on an Illumina HiSeq2000. As for how the authors treated the data: SOAPnuke was used to process the raw data, removing reads that contained adapters or uncalled bases, had a mean Phred below 15, or lacked an exact match to the constant primer or identifier. High-quality paired reads were merged using COPE v1.2.5, and each unique nucleotide sequence was defined as a clonotype. MiTCR v1.1 was used to align the clonotypes against IMGT TRBV, TRBD and TRBJ reference segments. Analysis was restricted to V-J combinations with a frequency above 0.0001, which covered just over 98% of repertoires. A TCS score was defined as the ratio of F50 (clonal expansion) to E x V (chaos), with BLOSUM62-based TCRdist applied between CDR3 peptides within each V-J. Welch's t-statistics and random forest reduced several hundred V-J features to 13, which were used in a naive Bayes classifier (R e1071). TCRdb's own reprocessing of the public reads used fastp at Q25 and MiXCR and kept productive beta chains. When rows share a CDR3 protein, they turn into one entry using the most common DNA and genes. TCRdb's processing, not the study's, gives the V and J calls here. The sample includes a few hundred thousand distinct CDR3 sequences, with less than 20% observed a single time. The ten top clones hold 40% of the sample.

As regards this clonotype: There is no known antigen for this receptor. Per-base quality was not reported, and no clone a single base away is much larger than it.

Ophthalmopathy patients had moderately to severely active disease, Clinical Activity Score of at least 3, NOSPECS grade of at least 4, and duration under 3 months. Exclusion was applied to patients with uncontrolled infections, other autoimmune diseases, pregnancy or lactation. Diagnoses were based on clinical symptoms, serum thyroxine and TRAb, thyroid ultrasound and orbital computed tomography. Ficoll-Paque density gradient centrifugation was used to isolate PBMCs from around 10 ml of fresh peripheral blood. Total RNA was extracted using Trizol reagent, and RNA quality was assessed on an Agilent 2100 Bioanalyzer. The study at large found these results: Sample size was not statistically predetermined, and blinding of investigators to group allocation was not performed. Most expanded thyroid clonotypes (frequency above 0.001) were also found in blood, which suggests that blood repertoires may mirror thyroid immune responses. In validation, the model predicted progression to ophthalmopathy with approximately 71% sensitivity and roughly 72% specificity, a median of 6.5 months before onset. A model built on a 13 V-J signature distinguished ophthalmopathy from stable hyperthyroidism, reaching over 85% sensitivity and approximately 83% specificity in cross-validation and 80%/75% in testing.

Including cysteine and phenylalanine, the CDR3 has 16 amino acids. Only the CDR3 portion is preserved as DNA: 48 bases, with reading frame beginning at the first base. Trimming leaves V shorter by 5 bases and J shorter by 0 bases, with the junction holding 7 bases beyond the gene matches. The germline V gene gives CDR1 as MDHEN and CDR2 as SYDVKM. Source material: blood. The V gene is TRBV28 and the J gene is TRBJ2-7, and TRBD1 matches 10 of the central bases. The origin of this receptor is a man aged 18-30 years with Graves' ophthalmopathy. The DNA sequence is given as TGTGCCAGCAGTCGCCCCGGGACAGGGGCCTCCTACGAGCAGTACTTC. This translates into CASSRPGTGASYEQYF.